This T cell receptor beta chain was profiled in a study of cytotoxic CD8 clonotypes in ibrutinib-treated CLL. Study-level information: Samples averaged 255,043 productive templates and 90,000 to 100,000 productive rearrangements. General study findings and limits: Baseline levels were approached again at progression, after clonality had risen at ibrutinib response. With treatment, public clonotypes, which were uncommon, either contracted or remained stable.

This clone turned up a few times. Its target is not known. About 2.2 micrograms of genomic DNA (from cryopreserved PBMCs) were used for TCR beta libraries. The method was immunoSEQ multiplex PCR; TCRdb's version includes in-frame clones alone and lacks a portion of them. The table lists fewer than 80,000 clones, around three fifths of them singletons. CDR3 length equals 16 residues. CDR1 MDHEN and CDR2 SYDVKM come from the germline V gene. The V and J ends lost 4 bases and 1 base, in that order; junction bases with no gene match: 5. The sequence was collected from a human donor with chronic lymphocytic leukemia. The chain recombines TRBV28 with TRBJ2-3; 10 bases align to TRBD2. The sample in question was PBMCs, obtained after 12 months of ibrutinib treatment. CDR3 DNA: TGTGCCAGCAGTTATGGACTAGCGGTGGGCACAGATACGCAGTATTTT. Its translation: CASSYGLAVGTDTQYF.